The 5 T cell receptor beta chains presented below share a single source sample, sequenced in a study of beta chain features in type 1 diabetes. Study-wide results and caveats: Moderate but significant shortening of TCRB CDR3s was recorded in all four CD4+ subsets from Type 1 diabetes patients.

The authors reverse transcribed all of the isolated RNA, so sequencing captured expressed TCRB transcripts. The table came from immunoSEQ multiplex PCR; TCRdb's copy has only in-frame clones and leaves some out. Found here are 600,000 to 700,000 clones, over 10% of them singletons; the top ten hold less than 0.025%. These receptors' targets are unknown. Sample: naive CD4+ T cells from blood. These receptors were obtained from a young man with type 1 diabetes.

The V gene is TRBV30, the J gene TRBJ1-4; tentative D call: TRBD1 (5 bases). Germline lookup yields CDR1 GTSNPN and CDR2 SVGIG (reference sequence). CDR3 length equals 15 residues. Trimming stripped 1 base from V and 0 bases from J, with 9 bases between. The CDR3 DNA is TGTGCCTGGAGTGCGGGGGGGACAACTAATGAAAAACTGTTTTTT. Protein: CAWSAGGTTNEKLFF.

The V call is TRBV30, the J call TRBJ2-1, with 8 bases fitting TRBD2. There are 13 residues in the CDR3. Germline CDR1 and CDR2: GTSNPN and SVGIG (reference sequence). CDR3 DNA sequence: TGTGCACGCGGGGGGAAATCCTACAATGAGCAGTTCTTC. This gives the protein CARGGKSYNEQFF. Filled out from reference TRBV30 and TRBJ2-1, the complete variable domain reads SQTIHQWPATLVQPVGSPLSLECTVEGTSNPNLYWYRQAAGRGLQLLFYSVGIGQISSEVPQNLSASRPQDRQFILSSKKLLLSDSGFYLCARGGKSYNEQFFGPGTRLTVL.

The J gene is TRBJ1-4, the V gene TRBV10-3, with 7 bases matching TRBD1. Trimming at V came to 6 bases and at J to 0 bases, leaving 7 bases not matched to a gene. Germline assignment: CDR1 ENHRY and CDR2 SYGVKD. This CDR3 is 16 amino acids long. In DNA form, the CDR3 reads TGTGCCATCAGGCCCGGGACAGATGCAACTAATGAAAAACTGTTTTTT. Protein product: CAIRPGTDATNEKLFF.

This CDR3 is CASSGGRPLHF. The CDR3 coding sequence is TGTGCCAGCAGTGGGGGCCGACCCCTCCACTTT. V is TRBV2 and J is TRBJ1-6, with D possibly being TRBD1 (5 bases). V lost 4 bases and J lost 12, with 7 bases in between. Germline CDR1 and CDR2: SNHLY and FYNNEI. The CDR3 contains 11 residues.

This clone was seen more than once but under ten times. CDR3 region: CATKTDREGHQPQHF. The CDR3 DNA reads as TGTGCCACTAAGACCGACAGGGAAGGGCATCAGCCCCAGCATTTT. The chain carries TRBV19 and TRBJ1-5; 7 bases fit TRBD1. J was trimmed by 5 bases and V by 10 bases; bases with no gene match: 14. The CDR3 is made up of 15 amino acids. Germline CDR1 reads LNHDA; CDR2 reads SQIVND (reference sequence).